Shown below are 4 T cell receptor beta chains from a single sample sequenced in a study of long-term antiretroviral therapy in people with HIV. Assay version v3.0 of immunoSEQ was used, and it was run at survey level. The data were produced by immunoSEQ multiplex PCR, yet TCRdb's version contains in-frame clones alone and is incomplete. The sample records about 20,000 clones, under 85% being singletons. The material sequenced was unsorted PBMCs, taken 0.3 years after starting antiretroviral therapy. The origin of the receptors is a woman aged 45-65 years with HIV.

The CDR3 nucleotides read TGCGCCAGCAGCTTGGCCGGGACAAATTACGAGCAGTACTTC. Translated, it gives CASSLAGTNYEQYF. The V and J genes are TRBV5-1 and TRBJ2-7; tentative D call: TRBD1 (6 bases). The length of the CDR3 is 14 residues. With 0 bases removed from V and 4 bases from J, the gap between germline ends came to 11 bases. CDR1 and CDR2 (germline): SGHRS, YFSETQ.

This chain connects TRBV27 to TRBJ1-1; TRBD1 matches at 10 bases. Unmatched junction bases numbered 5, after V lost 6 bases and J lost 4 bases. This CDR3 is built from 14 residues. Germline V gives CDR1 MNHEY, CDR2 SMNVEV (reference sequence). CDR3 amino acids: CASSPDRGGTEAFF. As DNA, the CDR3 is TGTGCCAGCAGCCCGGACAGGGGGGGCACTGAAGCTTTCTTT.

The chain couples TRBV11-2 to TRBJ2-7; D gene uncertain. The germline CDR1 and CDR2 sequences are SGHAT and FQNNGV. Trimming left V 5 bases short and J 3 bases short, with 11 bases between. The CDR3 extends over 13 amino acids. This CDR3 reads CASSGPNSYEQYV. The CDR3, as DNA: TGTGCCAGCAGCGGACCCAACAGCTACGAGCAGTACGTC.

The chain links TRBV11-2 to TRBJ2-1, with TRBD1 identical over 7 bases. Looked up from germline, CDR1 is SGHAT and CDR2 is FQNNGV. V lost 5 bases and J lost 1; bases outside the gene matches: 8. The CDR3 has 16 amino acids. CDR3 residues: CASSHTGQFSYNEQFF. CDR3 in DNA: TGTGCCAGCAGCCACACGGGACAGTTTTCCTACAATGAGCAGTTCTTC.